A few counts support the clone carrying this TCR beta chain. What it binds is not known. The sample comes from a study of CD8+ T cells in alopecia areata. Study information: Scoring of treated patients' severity used the percentage of affected scalp area.

V lost 4 bases and J 2 bases, leaving 20 bases between the germline ends. The CDR3 is made up of 16 amino acids. The V gene's germline CDR1 is SQVTM and CDR2 ANQGSEA. Indicated treatment: oral pan-JAK inhibitor, 5-10 mg twice daily. TCR sequencing used cDNA made by reverse transcription of extracted RNA. Assay used: immunoSEQ multiplex PCR; TCRdb lists only in-frame clones, some missing. Of 150,000 to 200,000 clones in the sample, 50% to 65% were seen once. The study, taken as a whole, reports: Tofacitinib delivered significant drops in scalp clonality and in expanded CD8+ clones among the top 100. Sequences from scalp samples also cover resident alphabeta T cells of normal skin.

This clonotype originated in a human donor with alopecia areata. Source: CD8+ T cells sorted from blood, taken at week 24, from a patient treated with tofacitinib. The J gene is TRBJ2-5, the V gene TRBV29-1; D might be TRBD1 or TRBD2, each matching 5 bases. As DNA, the CDR3 is TGCAGCGTTGCTGCGCAGGGAGTTGTTTTACAAGAGACCCAGTACTTC. Encoded protein: CSVAAQGVVLQETQYF.